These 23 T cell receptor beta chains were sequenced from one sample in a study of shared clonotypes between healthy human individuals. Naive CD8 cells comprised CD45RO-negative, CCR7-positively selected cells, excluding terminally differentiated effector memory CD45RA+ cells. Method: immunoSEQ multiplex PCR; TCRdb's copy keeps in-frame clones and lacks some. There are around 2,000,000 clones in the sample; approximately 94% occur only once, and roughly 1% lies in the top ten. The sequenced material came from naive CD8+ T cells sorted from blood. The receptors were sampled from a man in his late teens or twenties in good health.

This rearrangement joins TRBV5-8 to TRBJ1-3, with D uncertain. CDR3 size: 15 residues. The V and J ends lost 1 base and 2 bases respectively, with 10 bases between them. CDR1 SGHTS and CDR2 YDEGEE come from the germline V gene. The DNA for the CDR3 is TGTGCCAGCAGCTTGCTGGGATCGACTGGAAACACCATATATTTT. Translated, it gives CASSLLGSTGNTIYF. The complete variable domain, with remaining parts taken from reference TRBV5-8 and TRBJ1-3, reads EAGVTQSPTHLIKTRGQQATLRCSPISGHTSVYWYQQALGLGLQFLLWYDEGEERNRGNFPPRFSGRQFPNYSSELNVNALELEDSALYLCASSLLGSTGNTIYFGEGSWLTVV.

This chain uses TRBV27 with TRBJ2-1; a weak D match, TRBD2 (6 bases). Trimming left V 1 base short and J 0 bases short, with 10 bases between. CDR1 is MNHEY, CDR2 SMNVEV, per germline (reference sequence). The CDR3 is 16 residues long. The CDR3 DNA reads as TGTGCCAGCAGTTTATATAGCGGAAGCTCCTACAATGAGCAGTTCTTC. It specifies CASSLYSGSSYNEQFF.

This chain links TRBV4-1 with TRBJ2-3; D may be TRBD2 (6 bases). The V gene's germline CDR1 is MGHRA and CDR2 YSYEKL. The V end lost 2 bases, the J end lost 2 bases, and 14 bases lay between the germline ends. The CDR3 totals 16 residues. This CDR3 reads CASSQRLGENTDTQYF. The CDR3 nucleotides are TGCGCCAGCAGCCAACGACTAGGGGAAAACACAGATACGCAGTATTTT.

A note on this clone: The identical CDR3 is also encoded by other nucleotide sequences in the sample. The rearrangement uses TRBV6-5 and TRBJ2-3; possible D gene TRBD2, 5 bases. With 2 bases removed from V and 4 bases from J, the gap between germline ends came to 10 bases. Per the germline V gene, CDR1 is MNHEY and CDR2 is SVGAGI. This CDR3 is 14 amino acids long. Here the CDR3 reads CASSYAGVADTQYF. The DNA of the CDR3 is TGTGCCAGCAGTTACGCCGGGGTTGCAGATACGCAGTATTTT.

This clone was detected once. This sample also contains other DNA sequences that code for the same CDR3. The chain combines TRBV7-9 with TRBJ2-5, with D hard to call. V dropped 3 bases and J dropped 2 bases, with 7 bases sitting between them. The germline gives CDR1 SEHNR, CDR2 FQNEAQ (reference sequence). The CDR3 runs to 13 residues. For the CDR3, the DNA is TGTGCCAGCAGCTTGACGAATCAAGAGACCCAGTACTTC. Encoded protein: CASSLTNQETQYF.

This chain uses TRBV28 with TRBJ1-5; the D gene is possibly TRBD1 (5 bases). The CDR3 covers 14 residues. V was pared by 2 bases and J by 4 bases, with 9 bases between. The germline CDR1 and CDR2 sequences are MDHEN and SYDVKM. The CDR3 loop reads CASSLGQVNQPQHF. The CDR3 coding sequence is TGTGCCAGCAGTTTAGGACAAGTTAATCAGCCCCAGCATTTT.

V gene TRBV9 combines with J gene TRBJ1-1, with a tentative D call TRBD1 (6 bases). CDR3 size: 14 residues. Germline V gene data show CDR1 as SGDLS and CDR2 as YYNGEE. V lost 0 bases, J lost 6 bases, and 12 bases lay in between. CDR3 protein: CASSVAVRGPEAFF. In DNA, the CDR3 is TGTGCCAGCAGCGTAGCCGTCAGGGGCCCTGAAGCTTTCTTT.

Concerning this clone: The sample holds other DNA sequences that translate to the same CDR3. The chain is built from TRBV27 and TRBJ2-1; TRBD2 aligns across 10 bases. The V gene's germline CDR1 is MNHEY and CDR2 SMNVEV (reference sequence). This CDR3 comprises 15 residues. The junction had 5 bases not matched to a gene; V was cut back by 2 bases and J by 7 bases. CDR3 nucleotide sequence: TGTGCCAGCAGTTTAGTACTAGCGGGATCGAATGAGCAGTTCTTC. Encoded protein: CASSLVLAGSNEQFF.

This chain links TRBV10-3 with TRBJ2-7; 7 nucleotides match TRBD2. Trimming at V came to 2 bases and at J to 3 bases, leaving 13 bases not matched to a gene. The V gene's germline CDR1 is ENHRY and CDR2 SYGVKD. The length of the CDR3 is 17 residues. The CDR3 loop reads CAISEAGDPGGFYEQYF. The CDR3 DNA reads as TGTGCCATCAGTGAGGCGGGTGACCCGGGGGGTTTCTACGAGCAGTACTTC.

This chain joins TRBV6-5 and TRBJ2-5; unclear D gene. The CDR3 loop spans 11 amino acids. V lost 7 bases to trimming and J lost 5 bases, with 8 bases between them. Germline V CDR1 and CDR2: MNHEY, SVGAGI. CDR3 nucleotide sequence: TGTGCCAGCACCTTCGGGGAGACCCAGTACTTC. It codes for CASTFGETQYF.

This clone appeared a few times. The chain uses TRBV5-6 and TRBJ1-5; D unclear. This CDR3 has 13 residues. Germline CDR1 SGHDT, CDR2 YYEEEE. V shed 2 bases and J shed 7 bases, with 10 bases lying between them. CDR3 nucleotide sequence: TGTGCCAGCAGCTTCTTGGGCGGACAGCCCCAGCATTTT. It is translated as CASSFLGGQPQHF.

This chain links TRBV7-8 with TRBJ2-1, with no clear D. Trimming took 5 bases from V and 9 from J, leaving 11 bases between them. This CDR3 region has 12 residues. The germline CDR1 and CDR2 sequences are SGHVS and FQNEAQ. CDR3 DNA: TGTGCCAGCAGCCCACCCCTGGGTGAGCAGTTCTTC. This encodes CASSPPLGEQFF.

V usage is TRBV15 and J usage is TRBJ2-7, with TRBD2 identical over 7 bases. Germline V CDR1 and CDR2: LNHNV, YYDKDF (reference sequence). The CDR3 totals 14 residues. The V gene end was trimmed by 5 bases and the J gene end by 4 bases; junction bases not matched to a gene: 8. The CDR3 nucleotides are TGTGCCACCAGCGGCCTAGGGAGGGCGTACGAGCAGTACTTC. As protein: CATSGLGRAYEQYF.

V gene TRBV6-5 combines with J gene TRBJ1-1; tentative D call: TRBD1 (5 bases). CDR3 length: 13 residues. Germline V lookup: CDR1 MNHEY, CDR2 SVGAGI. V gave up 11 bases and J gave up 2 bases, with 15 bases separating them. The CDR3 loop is CAVSPGGNTEAFF. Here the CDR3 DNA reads TGTGCCGTTTCCCCGGGGGGAAACACTGAAGCTTTCTTT.

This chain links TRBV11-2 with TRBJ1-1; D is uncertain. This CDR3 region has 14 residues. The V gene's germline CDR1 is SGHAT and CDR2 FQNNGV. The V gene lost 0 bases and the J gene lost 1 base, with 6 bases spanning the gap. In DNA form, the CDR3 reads TGTGCCAGCAGCTTAGATCCGTCGAACACTGAAGCTTTCTTT. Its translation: CASSLDPSNTEAFF.

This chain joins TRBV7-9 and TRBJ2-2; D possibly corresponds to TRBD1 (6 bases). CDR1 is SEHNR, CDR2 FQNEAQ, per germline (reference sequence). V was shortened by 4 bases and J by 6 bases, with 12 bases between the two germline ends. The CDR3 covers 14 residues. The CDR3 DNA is TGTGCCAGCAGCTGGACAGAAAATGCCGGGGAGCTGTTTTTT. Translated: CASSWTENAGELFF.

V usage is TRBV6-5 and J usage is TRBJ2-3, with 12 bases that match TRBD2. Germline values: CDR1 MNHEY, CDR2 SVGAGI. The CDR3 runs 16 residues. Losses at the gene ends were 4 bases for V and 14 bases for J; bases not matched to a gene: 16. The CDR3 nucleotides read TGTGCCAGCAGTTCCCCCTCTTCTAGCGGGAGGGCCGAGCGGTATTTT. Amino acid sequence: CASSSPSSSGRAERYF.

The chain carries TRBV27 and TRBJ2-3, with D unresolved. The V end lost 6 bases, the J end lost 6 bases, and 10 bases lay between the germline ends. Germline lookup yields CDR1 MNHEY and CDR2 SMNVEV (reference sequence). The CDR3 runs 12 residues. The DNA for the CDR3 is TGTGCCAGCAGCCCATACGCCGATACGCAGTATTTT. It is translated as CASSPYADTQYF.

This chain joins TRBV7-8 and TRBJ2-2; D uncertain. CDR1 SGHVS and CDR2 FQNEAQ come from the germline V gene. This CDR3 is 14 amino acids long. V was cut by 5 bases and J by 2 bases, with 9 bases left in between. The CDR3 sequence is CASSVIGNTGELFF. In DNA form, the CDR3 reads TGTGCCAGCAGCGTAATTGGAAACACCGGGGAGCTGTTTTTT.

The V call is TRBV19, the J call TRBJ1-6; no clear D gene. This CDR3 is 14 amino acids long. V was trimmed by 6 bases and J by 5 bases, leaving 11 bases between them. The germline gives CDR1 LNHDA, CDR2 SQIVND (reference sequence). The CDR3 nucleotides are TGTGCCAGTAGACTAGGGTTGAATAATTCACCCCTCCACTTT. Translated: CASRLGLNNSPLHF.

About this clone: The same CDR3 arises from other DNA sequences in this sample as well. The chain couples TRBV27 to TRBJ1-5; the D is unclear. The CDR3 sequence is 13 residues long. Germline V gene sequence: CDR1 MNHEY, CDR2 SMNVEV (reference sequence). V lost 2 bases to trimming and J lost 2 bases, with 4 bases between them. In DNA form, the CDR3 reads TGTGCCAGCAGTTTAATTGGCAATCAGCCCCAGCATTTT. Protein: CASSLIGNQPQHF.

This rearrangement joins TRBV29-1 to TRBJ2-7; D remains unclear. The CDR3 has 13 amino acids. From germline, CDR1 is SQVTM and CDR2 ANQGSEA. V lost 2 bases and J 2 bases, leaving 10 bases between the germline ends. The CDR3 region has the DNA TGCAGCGTTGAAATGGAAGGGCCCTACGAGCAGTACTTC. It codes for CSVEMEGPYEQYF.

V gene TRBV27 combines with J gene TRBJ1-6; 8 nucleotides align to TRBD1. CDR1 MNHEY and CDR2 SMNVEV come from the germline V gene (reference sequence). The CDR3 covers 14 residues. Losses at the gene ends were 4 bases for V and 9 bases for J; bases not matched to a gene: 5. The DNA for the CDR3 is TGTGCCAGCAGTTCGACAGGGGCCTTTTCACCCCTCCACTTT. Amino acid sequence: CASSSTGAFSPLHF.